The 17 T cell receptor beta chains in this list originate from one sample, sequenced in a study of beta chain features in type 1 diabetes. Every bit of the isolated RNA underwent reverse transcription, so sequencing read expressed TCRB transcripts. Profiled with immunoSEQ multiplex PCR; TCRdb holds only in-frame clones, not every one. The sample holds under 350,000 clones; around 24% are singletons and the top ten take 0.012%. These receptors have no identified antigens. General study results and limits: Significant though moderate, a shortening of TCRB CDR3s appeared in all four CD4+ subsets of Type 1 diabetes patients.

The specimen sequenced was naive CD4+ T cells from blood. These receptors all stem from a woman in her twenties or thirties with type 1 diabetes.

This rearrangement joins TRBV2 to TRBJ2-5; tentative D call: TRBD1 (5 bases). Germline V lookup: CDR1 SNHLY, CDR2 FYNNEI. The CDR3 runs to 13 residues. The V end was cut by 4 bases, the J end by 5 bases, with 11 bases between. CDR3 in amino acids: CASSAQGSETQYF. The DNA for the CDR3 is TGTGCCAGCAGTGCCCAGGGATCGGAGACCCAGTACTTC.

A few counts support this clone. CDR3 residues: CSARAQGSAFF. Here the CDR3 DNA reads TGCAGTGCTAGAGCGCAGGGGTCGGCTTTCTTT. This chain connects TRBV20-1 to TRBJ1-1; possible D gene TRBD1, 6 bases. The CDR3 sequence is 11 residues long. Trimming pared 1 base from V and 11 bases from J, leaving 11 bases between. Germline V gene lookup returns CDR1 DFQATT and CDR2 SNEGSKA (reference sequence).

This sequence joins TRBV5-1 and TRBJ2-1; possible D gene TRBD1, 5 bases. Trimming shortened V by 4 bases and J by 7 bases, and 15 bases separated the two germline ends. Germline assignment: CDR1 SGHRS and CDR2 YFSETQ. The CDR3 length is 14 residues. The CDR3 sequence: CASSAGSRANEQFF. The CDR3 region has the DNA TGCGCCAGCAGCGCCGGGTCCAGGGCTAATGAGCAGTTCTTC.

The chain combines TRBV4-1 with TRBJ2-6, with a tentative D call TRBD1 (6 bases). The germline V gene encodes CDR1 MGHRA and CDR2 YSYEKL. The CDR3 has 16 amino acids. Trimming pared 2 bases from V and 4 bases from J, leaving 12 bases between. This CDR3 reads CASSQSYRAGANVLTF. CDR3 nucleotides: TGCGCCAGCAGCCAATCTTACAGGGCCGGGGCCAACGTCCTGACTTTC.

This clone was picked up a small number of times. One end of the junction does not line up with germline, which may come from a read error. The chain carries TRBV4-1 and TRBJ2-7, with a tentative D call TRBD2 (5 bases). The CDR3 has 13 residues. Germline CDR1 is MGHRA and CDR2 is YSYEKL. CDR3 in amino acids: CASSPPGGTRRHF. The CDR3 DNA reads TGCGCCAGCAGCCCACCGGGTGGTACTCGGAGGCACTTC.

CDR3 loop: CAWSNTDTQYF. The CDR3, as DNA: TGTGCCTGGAGCAACACAGATACGCAGTATTTT. The chain joins TRBV30 to TRBJ2-3; D unresolved. The CDR3 loop spans 11 amino acids. With 3 bases removed from V and 2 bases from J, the gap between germline ends came to 3 bases. CDR1 is GTSNPN, CDR2 SVGIG, per germline (reference sequence).

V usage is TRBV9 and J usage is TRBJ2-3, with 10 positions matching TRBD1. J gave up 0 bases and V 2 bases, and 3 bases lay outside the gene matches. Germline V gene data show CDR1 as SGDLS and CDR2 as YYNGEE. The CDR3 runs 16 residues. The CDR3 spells CASSVWTGGSTDTQYF. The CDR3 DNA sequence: TGTGCCAGCAGCGTTTGGACAGGGGGGAGCACAGATACGCAGTATTTT.

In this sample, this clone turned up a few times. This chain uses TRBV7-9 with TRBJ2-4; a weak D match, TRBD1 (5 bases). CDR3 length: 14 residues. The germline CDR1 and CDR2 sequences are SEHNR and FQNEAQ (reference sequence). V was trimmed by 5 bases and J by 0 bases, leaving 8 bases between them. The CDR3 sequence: CASSPTEAKNIQYF. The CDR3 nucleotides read TGTGCCAGCAGCCCGACAGAAGCCAAAAACATTCAGTACTTC.

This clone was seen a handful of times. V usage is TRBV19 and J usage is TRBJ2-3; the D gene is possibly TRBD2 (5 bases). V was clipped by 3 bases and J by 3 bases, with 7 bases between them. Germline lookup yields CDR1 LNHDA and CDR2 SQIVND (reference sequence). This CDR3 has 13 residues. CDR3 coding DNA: TGTGCCAGTAGTATGTCGGGGACAGATACGCAGTATTTT. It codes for CASSMSGTDTQYF. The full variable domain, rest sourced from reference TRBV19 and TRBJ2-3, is DGGITQSPKYLFRKEGQNVTLSCEQNLNHDAMYWYRQDPGQGLRLIYYSQIVNDFQKGDIAEGYSVSREKKESFPLTVTSAQKNPTAFYLCASSMSGTDTQYFGPGTRLTVL.

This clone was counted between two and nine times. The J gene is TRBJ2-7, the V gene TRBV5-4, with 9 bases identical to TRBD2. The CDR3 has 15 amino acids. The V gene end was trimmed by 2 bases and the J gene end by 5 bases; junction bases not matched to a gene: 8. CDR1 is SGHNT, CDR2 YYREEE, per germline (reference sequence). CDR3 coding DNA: TGTGCCAGCAGCTTTTTGCGGGGGGGCATGAACGAGCAGTACTTC. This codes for CASSFLRGGMNEQYF.

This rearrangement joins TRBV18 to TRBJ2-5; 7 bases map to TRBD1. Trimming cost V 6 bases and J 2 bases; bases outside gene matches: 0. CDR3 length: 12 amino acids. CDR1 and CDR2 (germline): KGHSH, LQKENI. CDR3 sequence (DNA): TGTGCCAGCTCGGGACAGCAAGAGACCCAGTACTTC. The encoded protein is CASSGQQETQYF.

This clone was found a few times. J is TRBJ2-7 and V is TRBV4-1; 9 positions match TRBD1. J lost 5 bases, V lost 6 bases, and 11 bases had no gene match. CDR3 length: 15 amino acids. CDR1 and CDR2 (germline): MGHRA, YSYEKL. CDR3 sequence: CASSEAGQGINEQYF. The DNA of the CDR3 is TGCGCCAGCAGTGAAGCGGGACAGGGTATCAACGAGCAGTACTTC.

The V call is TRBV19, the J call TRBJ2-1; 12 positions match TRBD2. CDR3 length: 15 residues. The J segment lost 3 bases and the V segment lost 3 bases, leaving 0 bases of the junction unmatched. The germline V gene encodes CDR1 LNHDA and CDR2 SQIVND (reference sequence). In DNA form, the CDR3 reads TGTGCCAGTAGTATGACTAGCGGGAGCTACAATGAGCAGTTCTTC. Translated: CASSMTSGSYNEQFF.

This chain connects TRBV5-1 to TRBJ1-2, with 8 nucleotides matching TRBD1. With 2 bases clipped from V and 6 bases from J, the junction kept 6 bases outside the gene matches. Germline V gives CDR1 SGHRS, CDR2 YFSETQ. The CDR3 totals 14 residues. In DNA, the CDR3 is TGCGCCAGCAGCTTCTGGACAGGGCAGGATGGCTACACCTTC. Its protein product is CASSFWTGQDGYTF.

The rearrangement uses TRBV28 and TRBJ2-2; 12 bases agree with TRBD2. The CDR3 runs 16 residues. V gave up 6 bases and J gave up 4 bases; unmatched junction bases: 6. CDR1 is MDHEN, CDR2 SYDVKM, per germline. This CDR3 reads CASSSPGLAGTGELFF. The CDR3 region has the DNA TGTGCCAGCAGCTCCCCGGGACTAGCGGGCACCGGGGAGCTGTTTTTT.

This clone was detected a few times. CDR3 region: CASSVSLAGQTGELFF. The CDR3 DNA is TGCGCCAGCAGCGTATCCTTAGCGGGACAGACCGGGGAGCTGTTTTTT. The chain is built from TRBV5-1 and TRBJ2-2, with D possibly matching TRBD2 (8 bases). The CDR3 extends over 16 amino acids. In germline, CDR1 is SGHRS, CDR2 YFSETQ. V was trimmed by 4 bases and J by 5 bases, leaving 18 bases between them.

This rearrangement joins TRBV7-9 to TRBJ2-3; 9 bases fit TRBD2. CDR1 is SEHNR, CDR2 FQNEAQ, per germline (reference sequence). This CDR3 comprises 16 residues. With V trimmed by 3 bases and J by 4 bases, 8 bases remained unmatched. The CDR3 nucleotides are TGTGCCAGCAGCTTCGGGACTAGCAGGGGTTCAGATACGCAGTATTTT. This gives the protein CASSFGTSRGSDTQYF.